The 18 T cell receptor beta chains reported below all come from one sample, sequenced in a study of CXCR3-negative and CXCR3-positive naive CD8 T cells. All TRB cDNA libraries came from 5' RACE performed with UMI labels. With the 5' RACE reads reprocessed, TCRdb shows one record per CDR3 protein and no DNA. This sample lists about 150,000 distinct CDR3 sequences; its ten largest clones have about 0.44%. The antigens these receptors bind are not known. Study-level findings and limits: For CXCR3-positive naive cells, TRB CDR3s were more hydrophobic than those of CXCR3-negative naive cells.

Sequenced sample: naive CXCR3+ CD8+ T cells from blood. Specified subset: CD45RO-CCR7+CD27+CD95- naive CD8+ T cells expressing CXCR3 (TNR3+). Receptor source: a human donor in good health. Some clones in this sample may be carry-over from other donors' samples.

The chain has TRBV2 and TRBJ1-1. In germline, CDR1 is SNHLY, CDR2 FYNNEI. This CDR3 comprises 17 residues. This CDR3 is CASKRHGYEGLGTEAFF. Full variable domain (remainder filled in from reference TRBV2 and TRBJ1-1): EPEVTQTPSHQVTQMGQEVILRCVPISNHLYFYWYRQILGQKVEFLVSFYNNEISEKSEIFDDQFSVERPDGSNFTLKIRSTKLEDSAMYFCASKRHGYEGLGTEAFFGQGTRLTVV.

The J gene is TRBJ1-3, the V gene TRBV7-9; TCRdb's assignment of TRBD1 cannot be checked, as there is no DNA. The germline V gene encodes CDR1 SEHNR and CDR2 FQNEAQ (reference sequence). The CDR3 extends over 13 amino acids. The CDR3 loop is CASSPPGGNTIYF.

This chain joins TRBV27 and TRBJ2-3. The length of the CDR3 is 13 residues. Looked up from germline, CDR1 is MNHEY and CDR2 is SMNVEV (reference sequence). CDR3: CASSSGFADTQYF.

This chain joins TRBV4-1 and TRBJ2-1. CDR1 MGHRA and CDR2 YSYEKL come from the germline V gene. The CDR3 loop spans 12 amino acids. The CDR3 spells CASSPSGNEQFF.

This rearrangement joins TRBV4-2 to TRBJ2-2; there is no DNA to check the TCRdb D call of TRBD1. The CDR3 covers 15 residues. The germline CDR1 and CDR2 sequences are LGHNA and YNFKEQ. CDR3 in amino acids: CASSQEAGVTGELFF.

J is TRBJ1-2 and V is TRBV9; TCRdb picks TRBD1, but there is no DNA to check that call. The CDR3 is 16 residues long. Germline V CDR1 and CDR2: SGDLS, YYNGEE. Here the CDR3 reads CASSSVDRGGNYGYTF.

The chain uses TRBV25-1 and TRBJ2-1. The CDR3 has 11 residues. Germline lookup yields CDR1 MGHDK and CDR2 SYGVNS. The CDR3 is CASSEYWEQFF.

V and J are TRBV4-1 and TRBJ2-7; TCRdb lists TRBD1, though no DNA is available to test this call. The CDR3 covers 14 residues. Germline V lookup: CDR1 MGHRA, CDR2 YSYEKL. The CDR3 sequence: CASSQGTGDYEQYF.

The V and J genes are TRBV28 and TRBJ2-5; without DNA, the TCRdb call of TRBD2 cannot be checked. The CDR3 has 17 residues. The germline CDR1 and CDR2 sequences are MDHEN and SYDVKM. The CDR3 protein is CASSLGIWASGEETQYF.

The chain couples TRBV7-2 to TRBJ2-1; without DNA, the TCRdb call of TRBD2 cannot be checked. This CDR3 is built from 16 residues. Germline V gives CDR1 SGHTA, CDR2 FQGNSA. The CDR3 reads CASSLLGLVPYNEQFF.

This chain connects TRBV5-1 to TRBJ1-2. The germline V gene encodes CDR1 SGHRS and CDR2 YFSETQ. The CDR3 has 18 residues. CDR3 in amino acids: CASSLEGLRRGANYGYTF.

This chain links TRBV14 with TRBJ1-1; TCRdb proposes TRBD1, but this gene call is untestable without DNA. The CDR3 covers 15 residues. CDR1 SGHDN and CDR2 FVKESK come from the germline V gene. The CDR3 reads CASSQVIDREPEAFF.

This chain uses TRBV2 with TRBJ1-5. The CDR3 spans 14 residues. Germline CDR1 and CDR2: SNHLY and FYNNEI. The CDR3 sequence: CVSGTVGSNQPQHF. The whole variable domain, remainder taken from reference TRBV2 and TRBJ1-5, is EPEVTQTPSHQVTQMGQEVILRCVPISNHLYFYWYRQILGQKVEFLVSFYNNEISEKSEIFDDQFSVERPDGSNFTLKIRSTKLEDSAMYFCVSGTVGSNQPQHFGDGTRLSIL.

The chain uses TRBV28 and TRBJ1-5; TCRdb returns TRBD1, unconfirmable since there is no DNA. The CDR3 is made up of 15 amino acids. Per the germline V gene, CDR1 is MDHEN and CDR2 is SYDVKM. This CDR3 is CASTPLRVRDQPQHF.

The V call is TRBV3-1, the J call TRBJ2-7. There are 14 residues in the CDR3. From germline, CDR1 is LGHDT and CDR2 YNNKEL (reference sequence). CDR3 amino acids: CASSQVDSSYEQYF.

The chain employs TRBV29-1 and TRBJ2-3. There are 12 residues in the CDR3. CDR1 SQVTM and CDR2 ANQGSEA come from the germline V gene. Here the CDR3 reads CSVEDRTDTQYF.

This chain links TRBV20-1 with TRBJ2-7; TCRdb returns TRBD2, unconfirmable since there is no DNA. This CDR3 has 17 amino acids. From germline, CDR1 is DFQATT and CDR2 SNEGSKA (reference sequence). The CDR3 loop is CSARGLKEGINSYEQYF.

J is TRBJ2-3 and V is TRBV9; TCRdb calls TRBD2, which cannot be checked without DNA. This CDR3 region has 16 residues. Germline assignment: CDR1 SGDLS and CDR2 YYNGEE. This CDR3 is CASSVGRLVFSDTQYF.